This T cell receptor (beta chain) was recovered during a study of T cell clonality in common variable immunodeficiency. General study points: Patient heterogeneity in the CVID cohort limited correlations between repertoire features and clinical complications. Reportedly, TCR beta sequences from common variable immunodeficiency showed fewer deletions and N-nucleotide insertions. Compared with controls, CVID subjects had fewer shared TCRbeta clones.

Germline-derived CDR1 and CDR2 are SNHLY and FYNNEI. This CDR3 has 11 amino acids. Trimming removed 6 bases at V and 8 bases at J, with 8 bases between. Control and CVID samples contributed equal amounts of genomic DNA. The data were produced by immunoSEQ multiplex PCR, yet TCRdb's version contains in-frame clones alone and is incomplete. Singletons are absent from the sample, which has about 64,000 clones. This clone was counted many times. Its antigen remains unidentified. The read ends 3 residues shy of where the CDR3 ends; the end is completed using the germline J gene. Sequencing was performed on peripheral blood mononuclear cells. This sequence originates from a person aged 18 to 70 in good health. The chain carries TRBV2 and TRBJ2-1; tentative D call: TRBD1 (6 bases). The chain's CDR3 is CASSPGDEQFF. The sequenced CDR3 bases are TGTGCCAGCAGCCCAGGGGATGAG.